These 4 T cell receptor beta chains were all obtained from the same sample, sequenced in a study of T cells in localized non-small cell lung cancer. Only in-frame clones appear in the TCRdb table, and some are missing; sequencing was by immunoSEQ multiplex PCR. The data show a few thousand clones, with approximately 26% seen just once and over 12% held by the top ten. The sequencing used lung tumor tissue, collected before any cancer treatment. The origin of the receptors is a female donor older than 55 with stage I lung adenocarcinoma.

There are a few counts of this clone. The CDR3 protein is CASSNRQGLNEKLFF. The CDR3 coding sequence is TGTGCCAGTAGCAATCGGCAGGGGTTAAATGAAAAACTGTTTTTT. This chain joins TRBV19 and TRBJ1-4; perhaps TRBD1 as D (6 bases). Germline assignment: CDR1 LNHDA and CDR2 SQIVND (reference sequence). The CDR3 has 15 residues. V lost 6 bases and J lost 5, with 16 bases in between.

This clone was observed a few times. The chain carries TRBV11-3 and TRBJ2-7, with 7 bases lining up with TRBD2. J gave up 4 bases and V 5 bases, and 8 bases lay outside the gene matches. CDR1 and CDR2 (germline): SGHNT, YENEEA. The CDR3 runs 14 residues. The CDR3 nucleotides read TGTGCCAGCAGCACGGGACCCGGGGGGTACGAGCAGTACTTC. Translated, it gives CASSTGPGGYEQYF.

The chain employs TRBV14 and TRBJ1-5; TRBD1 might be the D (5 bases). This CDR3 region has 13 residues. From germline, CDR1 is SGHDN and CDR2 FVKESK. The V end was cut by 0 bases, the J end by 11 bases, with 11 bases between. CDR3 loop: CASSQEGAGTQHF. For the CDR3, the DNA is TGTGCCAGCAGCCAAGAAGGGGCAGGGACCCAGCATTTT.

The sample holds a few counts of this clone. The chain has TRBV30 and TRBJ1-2; 10 nucleotides match TRBD1. CDR1 GTSNPN and CDR2 SVGIG come from the germline V gene (reference sequence). The CDR3 contains 14 residues. V trimming: 3 bases; J trimming: 3 bases; junction bases outside the gene matches: 4. CDR3 in amino acids: CAWRGTGDYYGYTF. CDR3 in DNA: TGTGCCTGGAGGGGGACAGGGGACTACTATGGCTACACCTTC.